The clone carrying this TCR beta chain was seen repeatedly, ten times or more. Germline V gives CDR1 MGHDK, CDR2 SYGVNS. V lost 0 bases and J lost 2; bases outside the gene matches: 6. The CDR3 sequence is 16 residues long. This library used roughly 0.4 ug RNA and molecular barcoded adaptors spanning alpha/delta and beta/gamma chains. TCRdb recomputed calls from the reads with MiXCR, one row per CDR3 protein. The sample consists of fewer than 45,000 distinct CDR3 sequences, 12% of them appearing once. The data derive from a study of read filtering for tumor transcriptome and immune sequencing. At the level of the study: Revised staging placed fewer than ten patients in R-ISS I, roughly 16 in II, more than five in III. RNA-seq yielded only about 85 to 1273 TCR reads, IR-seq about 4.05 to 11 million.

What was sequenced was a population of CD138-negative cells sorted from bone marrow. The V and J genes are TRBV25-1 and TRBJ2-5; 7 bases map to TRBD2. This sequence was found in a donor at least 40 years old with multiple myeloma. The CDR3 DNA reads as TGTGCCAGCAGTGAATACGGCCGGGGGGTACAAGAGACCCAGTACTTC. Encoded protein: CASSEYGRGVQETQYF.